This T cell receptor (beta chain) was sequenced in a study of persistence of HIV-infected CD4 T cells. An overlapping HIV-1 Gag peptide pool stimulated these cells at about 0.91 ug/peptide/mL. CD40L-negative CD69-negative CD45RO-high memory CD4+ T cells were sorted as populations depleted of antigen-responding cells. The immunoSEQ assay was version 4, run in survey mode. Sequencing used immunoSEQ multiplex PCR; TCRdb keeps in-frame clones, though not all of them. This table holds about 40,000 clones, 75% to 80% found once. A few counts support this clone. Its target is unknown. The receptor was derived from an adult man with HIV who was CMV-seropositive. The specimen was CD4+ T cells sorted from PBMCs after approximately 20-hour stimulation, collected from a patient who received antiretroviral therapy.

CDR3 amino acids: CASSLVSRDRGSGYTF. For the CDR3, the DNA is TGTGCCAGCAGCTTGGTCAGCCGGGACAGGGGGTCTGGCTACACCTTC. The chain couples TRBV5-4 to TRBJ1-2; TRBD1 agrees at 11 bases. The CDR3 covers 16 residues. The germline CDR1 and CDR2 sequences are SGHNT and YYREEE (reference sequence). V was clipped by 0 bases and J by 7 bases; unmatched bases: 8. The full variable domain, in which reference TRBV5-4 and TRBJ1-2 provide the parts outside the CDR3, is ETGVTQSPTHLIKTRGQQVTLRCSSQSGHNTVSWYQQALGQGPQFIFQYYREEENGRGNFPPRFSGLQFPNYSSELNVNALELDDSALYLCASSLVSRDRGSGYTFGSGTRLTVV.